The 2 T cell receptor beta chains below all came from one sample that was sequenced in a study of CD8 T cells in ankylosing spondylitis (dated by TCRdb to 2016 to 2017). The library relied on 5' RACE. For sequencing, an Illumina HiSeq 2500 was employed. TCRdb trimmed the raw reads at Q25, called clones with MiXCR and kept productive beta chains. Entries are consolidated by CDR3 protein sequence, retaining the most common genes and DNA. The sample includes tens of thousands of distinct CDR3 sequences, with 2.5% to 3% observed a single time. About 7.8% of the sample rests with the top ten. The material sequenced was blood, either unsorted or a sorted T cell fraction (not recorded which). These receptors all come from a female donor with ankylosing spondylitis or in good health (not recorded which).

Many counts were recorded for this clonotype. The V and J genes are TRBV9 and TRBJ2-1; 7 positions agree with TRBD1. The CDR3 length is 15 residues. After removal of 0 bases from V and 4 bases from J, the junction contained 4 bases not matched to a gene. CDR1 is SGDLS, CDR2 YYNGEE, per germline. The CDR3 loop is CASSVEGTAYNEQFF. For the CDR3, the DNA is TGTGCCAGCAGCGTAGAAGGGACAGCATACAATGAGCAGTTCTTC. Together with reference TRBV9 and TRBJ2-1, the CDR3 gives the full variable domain: DSGVTQTPKHLITATGQRVTLRCSPRSGDLSVYWYQQSLDQGLQFLIQYYNGEERAKGNILERFSAQQFPDLHSELNLSSLELGDSALYFCASSVEGTAYNEQFFGPGTRLTVL.

In this sample, this clonotype turned up many times. The chain recombines TRBV9 with TRBJ2-3; 9 bases align to TRBD1. The CDR3 runs 15 residues. The J segment lost 6 bases and the V segment lost 6 bases, leaving 11 bases of the junction unmatched. Germline V gene data show CDR1 as SGDLS and CDR2 as YYNGEE. As DNA, the CDR3 is TGTGCCAGCACTATCTCTGGACAGGGGAGTGATACGCAGTATTTT. Amino acids: CASTISGQGSDTQYF.